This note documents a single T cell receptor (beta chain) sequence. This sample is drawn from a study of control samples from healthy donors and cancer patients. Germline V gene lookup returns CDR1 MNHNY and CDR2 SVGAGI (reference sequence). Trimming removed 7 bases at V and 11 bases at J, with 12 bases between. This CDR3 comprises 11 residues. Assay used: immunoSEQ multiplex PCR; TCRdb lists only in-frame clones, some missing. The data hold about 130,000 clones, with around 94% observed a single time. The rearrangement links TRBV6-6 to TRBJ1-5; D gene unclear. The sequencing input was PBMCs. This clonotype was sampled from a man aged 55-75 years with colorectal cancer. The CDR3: CASIKGSSQHF. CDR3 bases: TGTGCCAGCATTAAGGGATCGTCCCAGCATTTT.